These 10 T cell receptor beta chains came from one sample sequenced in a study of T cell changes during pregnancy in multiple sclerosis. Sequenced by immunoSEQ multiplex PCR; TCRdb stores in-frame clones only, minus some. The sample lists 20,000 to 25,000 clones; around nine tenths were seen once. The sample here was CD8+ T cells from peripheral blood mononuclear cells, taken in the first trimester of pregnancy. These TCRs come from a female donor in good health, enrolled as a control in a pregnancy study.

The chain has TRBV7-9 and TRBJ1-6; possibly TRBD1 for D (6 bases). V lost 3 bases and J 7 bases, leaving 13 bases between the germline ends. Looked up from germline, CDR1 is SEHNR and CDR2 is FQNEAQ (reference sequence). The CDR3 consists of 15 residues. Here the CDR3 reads CASSFADRKNSPLHF. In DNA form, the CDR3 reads TGTGCCAGCAGCTTTGCCGACAGGAAAAATTCACCCCTCCACTTT.

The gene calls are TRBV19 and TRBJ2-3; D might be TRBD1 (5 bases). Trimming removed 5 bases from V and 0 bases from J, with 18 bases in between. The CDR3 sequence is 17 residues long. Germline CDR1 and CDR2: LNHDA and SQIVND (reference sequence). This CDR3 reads CASSVGPAGLSTDTQYF. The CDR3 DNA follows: TGTGCCAGTAGTGTAGGCCCGGCAGGGCTAAGCACAGATACGCAGTATTTT.

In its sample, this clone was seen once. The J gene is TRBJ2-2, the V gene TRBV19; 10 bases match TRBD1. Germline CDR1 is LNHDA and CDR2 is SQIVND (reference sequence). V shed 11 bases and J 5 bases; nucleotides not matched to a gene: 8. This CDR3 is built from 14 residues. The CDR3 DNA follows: TGTGCCGGGGGGACAGGGGCTGAAACCGGGGAGCTGTTTTTT. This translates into CAGGTGAETGELFF.

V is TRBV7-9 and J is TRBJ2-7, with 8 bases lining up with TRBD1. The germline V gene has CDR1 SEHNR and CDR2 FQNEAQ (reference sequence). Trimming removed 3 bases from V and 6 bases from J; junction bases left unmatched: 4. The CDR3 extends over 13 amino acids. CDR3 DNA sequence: TGTGCCAGCAGCTTCGGACAGGGAAGCGAGCAGTACTTC. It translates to CASSFGQGSEQYF.

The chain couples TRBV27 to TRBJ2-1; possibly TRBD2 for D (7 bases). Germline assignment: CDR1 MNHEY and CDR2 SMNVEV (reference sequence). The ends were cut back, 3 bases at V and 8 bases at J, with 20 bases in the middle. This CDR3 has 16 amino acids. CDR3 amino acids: CASSFPGGRGSYEQFF. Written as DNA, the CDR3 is TGTGCCAGCAGTTTTCCGGGAGGCAGGGGATCTTATGAGCAGTTCTTC.

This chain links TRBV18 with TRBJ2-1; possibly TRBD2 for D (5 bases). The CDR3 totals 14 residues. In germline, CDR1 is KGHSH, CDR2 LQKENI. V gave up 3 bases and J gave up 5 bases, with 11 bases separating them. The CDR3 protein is CASSPLLRDNEQFF. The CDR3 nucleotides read TGTGCCAGCTCACCCCTCCTGAGGGACAATGAGCAGTTCTTC. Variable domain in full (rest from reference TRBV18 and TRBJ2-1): NAGVMQNPRHLVRRRGQEARLRCSPMKGHSHVYWYRQLPEEGLKFMVYLQKENIIDESGMPKERFSAEFPKEGPSILRIQQVVRGDSAAYFCASSPLLRDNEQFFGPGTRLTVL.

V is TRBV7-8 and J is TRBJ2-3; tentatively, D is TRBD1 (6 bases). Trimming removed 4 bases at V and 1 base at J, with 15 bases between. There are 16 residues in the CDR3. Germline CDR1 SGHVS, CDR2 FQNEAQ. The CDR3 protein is CASSSWGQGGTDTQYF. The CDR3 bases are TGTGCCAGCAGCTCGTGGGGGCAAGGGGGCACAGATACGCAGTATTTT.

CDR3 nucleotides: TGTGCCAGCAGCCCTCCATCACAGCCCAATGAGCAGTTCTTC. Its translation: CASSPPSQPNEQFF. V usage is TRBV7-6 and J usage is TRBJ2-1, with D uncertain. The CDR3 loop spans 14 amino acids. Trimming left V 5 bases short and J 6 bases short, with 14 bases between. Germline V gene sequence: CDR1 SGHVS, CDR2 FNYEAQ.

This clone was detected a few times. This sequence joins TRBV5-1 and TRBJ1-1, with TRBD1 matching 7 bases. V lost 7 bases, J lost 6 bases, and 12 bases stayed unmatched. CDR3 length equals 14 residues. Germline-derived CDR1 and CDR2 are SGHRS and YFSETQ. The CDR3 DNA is TGCGCCAGCTGGGGCGGCAGGGGGGCCTCTGAAGCTTTCTTT. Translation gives CASWGGRGASEAFF.

The CDR3 protein is CASSVGGTAYEQYF. CDR3 nucleotides: TGTGCCAGCAGCGTAGGAGGGACAGCTTACGAGCAGTACTTC. The rearrangement joins TRBV9 to TRBJ2-7; 7 bases fit TRBD1. This CDR3 comprises 14 residues. J lost 4 bases, V lost 0 bases, and 4 bases had no gene match. Germline CDR1 SGDLS, CDR2 YYNGEE.